These 30 T cell receptor beta chains were sequenced from one sample in a study of blood T cells in healthy people across ages. For the second PCR, which ran for about 7 to 11 cycles, a sample-barcoded 5' primer and a J-beta primer mix were used. In TCRdb, the 5' RACE reads were re-called with MiXCR into one record per CDR3 protein. This table holds 1.5 million to 2 million distinct CDR3 sequences, roughly 43% found once. The sequencing sample was made of blood. Receptor source: a human donor in good health.

Only a few counts were recorded for this clonotype. The CDR3 spells CASSHNTGLAYNEQFF. The CDR3 bases are TGCGCCAGCAGCCACAACACAGGGCTCGCCTACAATGAGCAGTTCTTC. This chain uses TRBV5-1 with TRBJ2-1; D may be TRBD1 (6 bases). Germline V gene lookup returns CDR1 SGHRS and CDR2 YFSETQ. This CDR3 is 16 amino acids long. Trimming pared 4 bases from V and 2 bases from J, leaving 16 bases between.

V gene TRBV5-1 combines with J gene TRBJ1-1; 7 bases match TRBD1. The length of the CDR3 is 12 residues. Germline V lookup: CDR1 SGHRS, CDR2 YFSETQ. V shed 1 base, J shed 11 bases, and the junction held 5 bases outside the gene matches. CDR3 sequence: CASSLIGQEAFF. The CDR3 nucleotides read TGCGCCAGCAGCTTGATCGGACAGGAGGCTTTCTTT.

This chain links TRBV7-9 with TRBJ2-3; D assignment may be TRBD1 or TRBD2 (5 bases each). Germline V gene data show CDR1 as SEHNR and CDR2 as FQNEAQ (reference sequence). The V end lost 4 bases, the J end lost 2 bases, and 10 bases lay between the germline ends. CDR3 length equals 14 residues. The CDR3 sequence is CASSWDPDTDTQYF. The CDR3 coding sequence is TGTGCCAGCAGCTGGGACCCAGACACAGATACGCAGTATTTT.

This clonotype came up a few times. This chain uses TRBV12-3 or TRBV12-4 with TRBJ2-4; no definite D call. The CDR3 totals 14 residues. V was trimmed by 4 bases and J by 2 bases, leaving 9 bases between them. CDR3 sequence (DNA): TGTGCCAGCAGTTCGGAAGGGACCAAAAACATTCAGTACTTC. Translating gives CASSSEGTKNIQYF.

This clonotype has just a few counts. The chain links TRBV5-6 to TRBJ2-7, with D perhaps matching TRBD2 (5 bases). CDR1 SGHDT and CDR2 YYEEEE come from the germline V gene. This CDR3 region has 15 residues. Trimming pared 3 bases from V and 2 bases from J, leaving 15 bases between. The CDR3 DNA reads as TGTGCCAGCAGCTCAGACGGAGGATACGCCTACGAGCAGTACTTC. Translated: CASSSDGGYAYEQYF.

This clonotype has a handful of counts. The chain couples TRBV5-1 to TRBJ2-3; the match to TRBD2 covers 9 bases. The CDR3 sequence is 15 residues long. The ends lost 2 bases at V and 6 bases at J; junction bases unmatched: 7. Germline CDR1 reads SGHRS; CDR2 reads YFSETQ. The CDR3 is CASSFLAGSLDTQYF. CDR3 sequence (DNA): TGCGCCAGCAGCTTTCTAGCGGGGAGCCTGGATACGCAGTATTTT.

This clonotype was seen a handful of times. The chain recombines TRBV20-1 with TRBJ2-1, with 9 bases that match TRBD2. Germline lookup yields CDR1 DFQATT and CDR2 SNEGSKA (reference sequence). V gave up 2 bases and J gave up 9 bases; unmatched junction bases: 11. This CDR3 has 15 residues. CDR3 DNA sequence: TGCAGTGCTAGACCCGGTGCGGGGGGGTCATTTGAGCAGTTCTTC. This gives the protein CSARPGAGGSFEQFF.

The rearrangement links TRBV4-2 to TRBJ2-1, with 8 bases identical to TRBD2. The CDR3 contains 14 residues. Trimming at V came to 4 bases and at J to 7 bases, leaving 6 bases not matched to a gene. Germline V lookup: CDR1 LGHNA, CDR2 YNFKEQ. CDR3: CASSRAGEGNEQFF. The DNA of the CDR3 is TGTGCCAGCAGCCGAGCGGGGGAAGGGAATGAGCAGTTCTTC.

This clonotype was detected only a few times. This chain links TRBV7-9 with TRBJ2-5; possible D gene TRBD1, 6 bases. The CDR3 is made up of 14 amino acids. Per germline, CDR1 SEHNR and CDR2 FQNEAQ (reference sequence). V lost 5 bases, J lost 3 bases, and 13 bases lay in between. CDR3: CASSRDTTEETQYF. Written as DNA, the CDR3 is TGTGCCAGCAGCCGGGACACAACTGAAGAGACCCAGTACTTC.

The chain combines TRBV7-2 with TRBJ2-7; TRBD1 might be the D (7 bases). V dropped 1 base and J dropped 6 bases, with 16 bases sitting between them. The CDR3 runs 15 residues. Per the germline V gene, CDR1 is SGHTA and CDR2 is FQGNSA. CDR3 loop: CASSLEGAPGVEQYF. The DNA of the CDR3 is TGTGCCAGCAGCTTAGAGGGGGCTCCGGGGGTCGAGCAGTACTTC.

This clonotype was seen more than once but under ten times. V and J are TRBV10-3 and TRBJ1-1; D unclear. Deletions cut 4 bases from V and 3 bases from J, with 12 bases between. The germline CDR1 and CDR2 sequences are ENHRY and SYGVKD. There are 14 residues in the CDR3. The CDR3 reads CAISAGIGDTEAFF. The CDR3, as DNA: TGTGCCATCAGTGCGGGGATTGGGGACACTGAAGCTTTCTTT.

This clonotype showed up just a few times. V gene TRBV27 combines with J gene TRBJ2-1, with TRBD1 matching over 8 bases. Germline V gene sequence: CDR1 MNHEY, CDR2 SMNVEV (reference sequence). This CDR3 is 18 amino acids long. J was trimmed by 5 bases and V by 3 bases; bases with no gene match: 15. CDR3 nucleotides: TGTGCCAGCAGTTTGGGCAGGGGGCTGGGGATGATGGACAATGAGCAGTTCTTC. This gives the protein CASSLGRGLGMMDNEQFF.

This clonotype was recorded a few times. V is TRBV5-6 and J is TRBJ2-7; a weak D match, TRBD1 (6 bases). Germline assignment: CDR1 SGHDT and CDR2 YYEEEE. Deletions cut 4 bases from V and 2 bases from J, with 28 bases between. The CDR3 covers 19 residues. The DNA for the CDR3 is TGTGCCAGCAGCGTAACCGGGCCCGGCTTGAGGGACAACACCTACGAGCAGTACTTC. Its translation is CASSVTGPGLRDNTYEQYF.

This chain uses TRBV6-6 with TRBJ2-7, with D possibly TRBD1 on 5 matching bases. The assigned J gene may be wrong: the sequence end matches TRBJ2-5 better. Per the germline V gene, CDR1 is MNHNY and CDR2 is SVGAGI (reference sequence). The CDR3 runs 14 residues. The CDR3 loop reads CASSYSQGRETQYF. In nucleotides, the CDR3 is TGTGCCAGCAGTTACTCTCAGGGCAGGGAGACCCAGTACTTC.

The rearrangement links TRBV7-2 to TRBJ2-1; 9 bases map to TRBD2. Germline trimming cut 3 bases from V and 13 bases from J; bases unmatched to any gene: 10. The CDR3 sequence is 14 residues long. CDR1 is SGHTA, CDR2 FQGNSA, per germline. Written as DNA, the CDR3 is TGTGCCAGCAGCTTCCCCGCGGGGGGGCGGTCTCAGTTCTTC. Residues: CASSFPAGGRSQFF.

This clonotype was counted a few times. The V gene is TRBV4-1, the J gene TRBJ1-5, with D perhaps TRBD1 (6 bases). CDR1 is MGHRA, CDR2 YSYEKL, per germline. The V and J ends lost 3 bases and 7 bases respectively, with 13 bases between them. CDR3 size: 14 residues. CDR3 bases: TGCGCCAGCAGCCAGAACCAAGGGGGACAGCCCCAGCATTTT. It translates to CASSQNQGGQPQHF.

This clonotype was picked up many times. The chain links TRBV7-2 to TRBJ1-2; unclear D gene. The germline gives CDR1 SGHTA, CDR2 FQGNSA. The CDR3 covers 13 residues. V lost 5 bases, J lost 5 bases, and 12 bases lay in between. CDR3 amino acids: CASSQERLYGYTF. The CDR3 DNA reads as TGTGCCAGCAGCCAAGAAAGGCTTTATGGCTACACCTTC. The variable domain in full, with the rest retrieved from reference TRBV7-2 and TRBJ1-2, is GAGVSQSPSNKVTEKGKDVELRCDPISGHTALYWYRQSLGQGLEFLIYFQGNSAPDKSGLPSDRFSAERTGGSVSTLTIQRTQQEDSAVYLCASSQERLYGYTFGSGTRLTVV.

V usage is TRBV29-1 and J usage is TRBJ1-4; D is unresolved. CDR3 length: 11 residues. CDR1 and CDR2 from the germline V gene are SQVTM and ANQGSEA. Trimming cost V 7 bases and J 7 bases, with 10 bases left between them. The CDR3 region is CSGERGEKLFF. The CDR3 DNA reads as TGCAGCGGGGAGCGGGGTGAAAAACTGTTTTTT.

CDR3 sequence: CASSLAMGGSYNEQFF. In nucleotides, the CDR3 is TGTGCCAGCAGTTTAGCAATGGGGGGGTCCTACAATGAGCAGTTCTTC. V usage is TRBV12-3 or TRBV12-4 and J usage is TRBJ2-1, with 7 nucleotides matching TRBD2. There are 16 residues in the CDR3. The V and J ends lost 0 bases and 1 base, in that order; junction bases with no gene match: 3.

This clonotype was detected only a few times. The rearrangement uses TRBV11-1 and TRBJ2-7; 8 positions match TRBD1. The length of the CDR3 is 15 residues. Unmatched junction bases numbered 4, after V lost 2 bases and J lost 1 base. In germline, CDR1 is SGHAT, CDR2 FQDESV (reference sequence). DNA of the CDR3: TGTGCCAGCAGCTTATCAACAGGGGGATCCTACGAGCAGTACTTC. Translation: CASSLSTGGSYEQYF.

The V and J genes are TRBV20-1 and TRBJ1-4, with 8 bases fitting TRBD1. The CDR3 has 18 residues. V lost 5 bases and J lost 0; bases outside the gene matches: 14. Germline assignment: CDR1 DFQATT and CDR2 SNEGSKA (reference sequence). The CDR3 DNA sequence: TGCAGTGCTCCTACCGGGACAGGTGACTTTGCAACTAATGAAAAACTGTTTTTT. It is translated as CSAPTGTGDFATNEKLFF.

This CDR3 is CASSLTSSRETQYF. The CDR3 DNA reads as TGTGCCAGCAGCTTAACGTCCTCCAGGGAGACCCAGTACTTC. The chain carries TRBV7-3 and TRBJ2-5; D not resolved. Germline lookup yields CDR1 SGHTA and CDR2 FQGTGA. Between the trimmed V and J ends, which lost 0 bases and 5 bases, there was a span of 10 bases. This CDR3 has 14 amino acids. Using reference TRBV7-3 and TRBJ2-5 for the parts outside the CDR3, the full variable domain is GAGVSQTPSNKVTEKGKYVELRCDPISGHTALYWYRQSLGQGPEFLIYFQGTGAADDSGLPNDRFFAVRPEGSVSTLKIQRTERGDSAVYLCASSLTSSRETQYFGPGTRLLVL.

The chain uses TRBV2 and TRBJ1-1; no firm D call. V shed 3 bases and J shed 1 base, with 6 bases lying between them. The CDR3 runs 13 residues. In germline, CDR1 is SNHLY, CDR2 FYNNEI. CDR3: CASSDGSNTEAFF. CDR3 in DNA: TGTGCCAGCAGTGATGGTTCGAACACTGAAGCTTTCTTT.

Only a few counts were recorded for this clonotype. The V call is TRBV6-5, the J call TRBJ1-2, with TRBD1 matching over 8 bases. J gave up 4 bases and V 5 bases, and 12 bases lay outside the gene matches. Per germline, CDR1 MNHEY and CDR2 SVGAGI. The CDR3 runs 16 residues. The CDR3 is CASSPLQGAPGYGYTF. The CDR3 DNA reads TGTGCCAGCAGTCCCCTCCAGGGGGCGCCCGGCTATGGCTACACCTTC.

The rearrangement links TRBV6-6 to TRBJ2-5, with D hard to call. The J call may be mistaken, given a closer DNA end match to TRBJ2-7. CDR3 length equals 13 residues. Per germline, CDR1 MNHNY and CDR2 SVGAGI (reference sequence). CDR3 DNA: TGTGCCAGCAGAGTCGGCACCCTCGTCGAGCAGTACTTC. It codes for CASRVGTLVEQYF.

The rearrangement joins TRBV6-2 or TRBV6-3 to TRBJ2-1, with TRBD2 as a possible D gene (6 bases). V lost 6 bases to trimming and J lost 3 bases, with 18 bases between them. CDR1 is MNHEY, CDR2 SVGEGT, per germline. The CDR3 loop spans 16 amino acids. The CDR3 DNA reads TGTGCCAGCAGCCCACCTCTGGACTACCTCTACAATGAGCAGTTCTTC. Protein sequence: CASSPPLDYLYNEQFF.

This clonotype occurred a few times. This chain links TRBV5-1 with TRBJ1-2; 7 bases are shared with TRBD1. The germline gives CDR1 SGHRS, CDR2 YFSETQ. The CDR3 is made up of 15 amino acids. V lost 4 bases to trimming and J lost 7 bases; unmatched junction nucleotides: 13. The CDR3, as DNA: TGCGCCAGCAGCCGACTGGATGACAGGGAATTTGGCTACACCTTC. Its protein product is CASSRLDDREFGYTF.

The chain is built from TRBV27 and TRBJ2-3, with 7 bases aligning to TRBD1. The CDR3 covers 11 residues. The J segment lost 10 bases and the V segment lost 9 bases, leaving 7 bases of the junction unmatched. CDR1 is MNHEY, CDR2 SMNVEV, per germline (reference sequence). This CDR3 reads CASHRDSAQYF. The CDR3 DNA follows: TGTGCCAGTCACCGGGACAGCGCGCAGTATTTT.

This clonotype appeared many times. V gene TRBV29-1 combines with J gene TRBJ2-1; TRBD1 agrees at 8 bases. V trimming: 5 bases; J trimming: 6 bases; junction bases outside the gene matches: 3. The CDR3 sequence is 12 residues long. CDR1 and CDR2 (germline): SQVTM, ANQGSEA. The CDR3 loop is CSVSRGLNEQFF. In DNA form, the CDR3 reads TGCAGCGTTTCCAGGGGGCTCAATGAGCAGTTCTTC.

As to this clonotype: One end of the junction varies from germline; a read error may be responsible. This sequence joins TRBV15 and TRBJ1-2; the D is unclear. The CDR3 has 13 residues. Looked up from germline, CDR1 is LNHNV and CDR2 is YYDKDF (reference sequence). This CDR3 is CTTSRDLGYGYTF. As DNA, the CDR3 is TGTACCACCAGCAGAGATTTAGGGTATGGCTACACCTTC.